The T cell receptor beta chain described here comes from a study of blood T cells in healthy people across ages (dated by TCRdb to 2014 to 2015). General notes on the study: In model experiments, template switching captured about one uniquely barcoded TCR beta cDNA molecule for every two T cells. The study measured age-related changes in TCR beta repertoire diversity using deep sequencing normalized with unique cDNA molecular identifiers. Donors were grouped into four age groups: young (average approximately 15 years), middle-aged (roughly 37), aged (approximately 58) and long-lived (around 80). For two donors (one aged 18 to 30 and one aged 80 or older), the study analyzed two additional independent replicas of 1 million unique cDNA reads from the same blood draw.

Comment on this clonotype: Its antigen remains undetermined. No base quality values were provided; no much bigger clone lies one nucleotide off.

The CDR3 numbers 13 residues from cysteine through phenylalanine. The read is trimmed to its CDR3 DNA, 39 bases read in frame from base 1. V is reduced by 5 bases and J by 1 base, leaving a spacing of 11 bases between them. CDR1 and CDR2 are drawn from the germline V gene (reference sequence): DFQATT, SNEGSKA. Summary of the overall study and its limitations: Estimates of total diversity based on one million sequenced T cells were regarded as lower bounds and as underestimates. Since profiling was done on bulk unsorted PBMCs, naive and antigen-experienced compartments could not be conclusively compared. The long-lived group showed more naive CD4+ T cells, fewer expanded clones and increased TCR diversity than the aged group, suggesting age selection. There was a strong correlation between observed TCR beta diversity and the percentage of naive T cells measured by flow cytometry. Donor CMV infection status was unknown, potentially confounding age-related changes in expanded clonotypes. Observed TCR beta diversity per million T cells fell roughly linearly with age, and a significant reduction was already apparent by age about 38.

Systemically healthy Caucasian individuals from Russia, about 38 in total and aged roughly 6 to 95 years, were included as donors. Each donor gave 8.5 to 10 milliliters of peripheral blood, collected into EDTA-treated Vacutainer tubes. Ficoll-Paque density-gradient centrifugation was used to isolate PBMCs, with at least 7 million per sample. Trizol reagent was used to extract total RNA from PBMCs, with at least 5.5 micrograms per sample. For every donor, flow cytometry on a PBMC aliquot measured the percentage of naive CD45RAhigh/CD27high T cells. Library method: 5' RACE. The data were produced on an Illumina HiSeq 2500. A second PCR of about 6 to 12 cycles was run with a J-beta primer mix and a sample-barcoded 5' primer. Each TCR beta cDNA molecule received a unique molecular identifier from a template-switch 5' adaptor carrying 12 random nucleotides. Each sample yielded at least 3 million CDR3-containing paired-end reads. All of the RNA was converted into first-strand cDNA using the Mint cDNA synthesis kit, with a TRBC-specific oligonucleotide serving as the primer. After uracil-DNA glycosylase treatment, a first 18-cycle PCR used universal primers M1SS and BC2_uni_R on all cDNA. As for how the authors treated the data: Each sample was normalized by randomly selecting 1 million high-quality reads, each carrying a distinct molecular identifier. Reads with shared molecular identifiers were discarded instead of being binned into consensus sequences. MiTCR, set to a Q25 quality threshold and the strictest error-elimination algorithm, was used for CDR3 identification, clonotype clustering and error correction. A nonparametric unseen species model with Euler transformation was used to estimate lower-bound total TCR beta diversity. Using fastp at Q25 and MiXCR, TCRdb reprocessed the public reads and kept productive beta chains. Entries are consolidated by CDR3 protein sequence, retaining the most common genes and DNA. The V and J calls were determined by TCRdb, not by the authors. The sample records 800,000 to 950,000 distinct CDR3 sequences, 25% to 35% of which are singletons. About 9.4% of the sample is in the top ten clones.

These sequences were also reported in another study, on T cells of mothers and their children. The second paper states: Donors were nine systemically healthy Caucasian individuals: three mothers and their six children. cDNA synthesis consumed the entire amount of extracted RNA, loaded at approximately 1.5 ug RNA in each 15 ul reaction. In the second PCR, the M1S primer added sample barcodes and 2-4 random nucleotides. Over 9 million TCR beta CDR3 reads came from each mother, compared with 3.3 million or so reads from each child. TCR recombination output is similarly shaped by thymic selection in related and unrelated pairs, with a minor effect exerted by inherited differences. Normalized repertoire overlap was always slightly but never significantly higher in related than unrelated mother-child pairs. No persistent microchimeric T cell clones were found, with a detection sensitivity of approximately 100 clones per million clonotypes. Deep NGS was used in the study to compare the TCR beta repertoires of mothers and children and to look for features that separate related mother-child pairs from unrelated individuals. The mean age was roughly 40 +/- 4 years for the mothers and about 12 +/- 4 years for the children. After adapter ligation was performed with NEBNext reagents, the libraries were sequenced on an Illumina HiSeq 2000 with 100+100 nt paired-end reads. To prevent cross-contamination, the mother and child libraries were prepared a month apart and were sequenced in separate runs. For each donor, between about 500,000 and 2,100,000 distinct TCR beta clonotypes were identified. Naive TCR beta clonotypes were estimated from low-frequency clonotypes matched to each donor's FACS-determined naive share, without sorting.

The TCR originated in a middle-aged woman in good health. The sequence links TRBV20-1 to TRBJ1-1; TRBD1 could be the D gene, as 5 bases match. The sample was blood. The encoded CDR3 is CSADDQGNTEAFF. The DNA sequence is as follows: TGCAGTGCTGACGACCAGGGGAACACTGAAGCTTTCTTT.